These 31 T cell receptor beta chains came from one sample sequenced in a study of T cell repertoires in ileal Crohn's disease. This table comes from immunoSEQ multiplex PCR, and its TCRdb copy is limited to in-frame clones, with some not included. The sample includes thousands of clones, around 80% of them seen just once. Sequences were obtained from ileal tissue. All receptors come from an adult with Crohn's disease.

The chain recombines TRBV27 with TRBJ2-1, with D tentatively TRBD2 (5 bases). CDR1 is MNHEY, CDR2 SMNVEV, per germline (reference sequence). The CDR3 contains 13 residues. Trimming took 7 bases from V and 3 from J, leaving 10 bases between them. The CDR3: CASTNGIYNEQFF. The CDR3 DNA is TGTGCCAGCACGAACGGGATCTACAATGAGCAGTTCTTC.

The chain has TRBV6-1 and TRBJ1-5; 9 nucleotides align to TRBD1. Germline CDR1 is MNHNS and CDR2 is SASEGT. The J segment lost 2 bases and the V segment lost 4 bases, leaving 3 bases of the junction unmatched. The CDR3 contains 15 residues. The CDR3 sequence: CASSATGGGNQPQHF. DNA for the CDR3: TGTGCCAGCAGTGCGACAGGGGGGGGCAATCAGCCCCAGCATTTT.

J is TRBJ2-6 and V is TRBV19; weak D call: TRBD2 (6 bases). CDR3 length: 17 amino acids. Germline-derived CDR1 and CDR2 are LNHDA and SQIVND (reference sequence). Trimming stripped 1 base from V and 2 bases from J, with 12 bases between. The CDR3 DNA reads TGTGCCAGTAGTATAGGGTCCGGGGGAACTGGGGCCAACGTCCTGACTTTC. This encodes CASSIGSGGTGANVLTF. Using reference TRBV19 and TRBJ2-6 for the parts outside the CDR3, the full variable domain is DGGITQSPKYLFRKEGQNVTLSCEQNLNHDAMYWYRQDPGQGLRLIYYSQIVNDFQKGDIAEGYSVSREKKESFPLTVTSAQKNPTAFYLCASSIGSGGTGANVLTFGAGSRLTVL.

The V call is TRBV5-5, the J call TRBJ2-3, with TRBD1 identical over 9 bases. The CDR3 length is 16 residues. J was trimmed by 6 bases and V by 5 bases; bases with no gene match: 13. Germline V gene data show CDR1 as SGHKS and CDR2 as YYEKEE (reference sequence). CDR3 amino acids: CASSFPSDRGEDTQYF. The CDR3 nucleotides read TGTGCCAGCAGTTTTCCGTCGGACAGGGGAGAGGATACGCAGTATTTT. The whole variable domain, remainder taken from reference TRBV5-5 and TRBJ2-3, is DAGVTQSPTHLIKTRGQQVTLRCSPISGHKSVSWYQQVLGQGPQFIFQYYEKEERGRGNFPDRFSARQFPNYSSELNVNALLLGDSALYLCASSFPSDRGEDTQYFGPGTRLTVL.

The chain carries TRBV2 and TRBJ1-5, with 9 bases lining up with TRBD1. The CDR3 runs 14 residues. The V gene end was trimmed by 3 bases and the J gene end by 5 bases; junction bases not matched to a gene: 2. Germline values: CDR1 SNHLY, CDR2 FYNNEI. The CDR3 DNA reads TGTGCCAGCAGTGAGTGGACAGGGGATCAGCCCCAGCATTTT. Translating gives CASSEWTGDQPQHF.

The genes are TRBV5-4 and TRBJ2-2; tentatively, D is TRBD2 (6 bases). Germline V gene sequence: CDR1 SGHNT, CDR2 YYREEE (reference sequence). The CDR3 covers 16 residues. Trimming removed 4 bases at V and 1 base at J, with 14 bases between. CDR3 amino acids: CASSPARGMNTGELFF. CDR3 DNA: TGTGCCAGCAGCCCCGCACGGGGGATGAACACCGGGGAGCTGTTTTTT.

This clone was detected only once. The chain employs TRBV6-5 and TRBJ2-1; TRBD2 aligns across 9 bases. The CDR3 extends over 15 amino acids. Germline values: CDR1 MNHEY, CDR2 SVGAGI. V trimming: 3 bases; J trimming: 4 bases; junction bases outside the gene matches: 4. The CDR3 DNA reads TGTGCCAGCAGTTATTCGGCGGGGGGGTACAATGAGCAGTTCTTC. Its translation is CASSYSAGGYNEQFF.

V is TRBV30 and J is TRBJ2-7; no clear D. This CDR3 is 11 amino acids long. Germline assignment: CDR1 GTSNPN and CDR2 SVGIG (reference sequence). Trimming left V 5 bases short and J 0 bases short, with 5 bases between. This chain's CDR3 is CAWALSYEQYF. The CDR3 DNA reads as TGTGCCTGGGCGCTCTCCTACGAGCAGTACTTC. The full variable domain, in which reference TRBV30 and TRBJ2-7 provide the parts outside the CDR3, is SQTIHQWPATLVQPVGSPLSLECTVEGTSNPNLYWYRQAAGRGLQLLFYSVGIGQISSEVPQNLSASRPQDRQFILSSKKLLLSDSGFYLCAWALSYEQYFGPGTRLTVT.

This rearrangement joins TRBV15 to TRBJ1-1; 7 positions agree with TRBD1. Trimming took 2 bases from V and 11 from J; bases not matched to a gene: 5. Germline CDR1 and CDR2: LNHNV and YYDKDF (reference sequence). The CDR3 runs 12 residues. CDR3 region: CATSRKQGSAFF. CDR3 bases: TGTGCCACCAGCAGAAAACAGGGGAGCGCTTTCTTT. The variable domain in full, with the rest retrieved from reference TRBV15 and TRBJ1-1, is DAMVIQNPRYQVTQFGKPVTLSCSQTLNHNVMYWYQQKSSQAPKLLFHYYDKDFNNEADTPDNFQSRRPNTSFCFLDIRSPGLGDTAMYLCATSRKQGSAFFGQGTRLTVV.

This chain joins TRBV18 and TRBJ1-5; 8 positions match TRBD1. Germline values: CDR1 KGHSH, CDR2 LQKENI. J lost 5 bases, V lost 8 bases, and 11 bases had no gene match. The CDR3 has 15 residues. The CDR3 loop is CASAPQSGGHQPQHF. The CDR3 DNA follows: TGTGCCAGCGCCCCACAATCAGGGGGCCATCAGCCCCAGCATTTT.

The V call is TRBV30, the J call TRBJ1-2; 11 nucleotides align to TRBD1. J was trimmed by 4 bases and V by 1 base; bases with no gene match: 5. CDR1 is GTSNPN and CDR2 is SVGIG in the germline V gene (reference sequence). This CDR3 region has 15 residues. The CDR3: CAWSEGTGGGYGYTF. The CDR3 bases are TGTGCCTGGAGTGAGGGGACAGGGGGGGGCTATGGCTACACCTTC.

The chain carries TRBV28 and TRBJ2-7; maybe TRBD2 (5 bases). Germline V gives CDR1 MDHEN, CDR2 SYDVKM. V was clipped by 10 bases and J by 0 bases, with 13 bases between them. This CDR3 region has 13 residues. CDR3: CATALDSSYEQYF. For the CDR3, the DNA is TGTGCCACTGCGTTGGACTCCTCCTACGAGCAGTACTTC.

The chain has TRBV7-8 and TRBJ1-1, with TRBD1 matching 9 bases. CDR1 is SGHVS, CDR2 FQNEAQ, per germline. Trimming cost V 2 bases and J 3 bases; bases outside gene matches: 10. This CDR3 comprises 17 residues. CDR3 amino acids: CASSLRDRVGLDTEAFF. As DNA, the CDR3 is TGTGCCAGCAGCTTACGGGACAGGGTAGGTCTCGACACTGAAGCTTTCTTT.

This chain connects TRBV5-1 to TRBJ1-2; D is ambiguous. This CDR3 has 11 residues. CDR1 and CDR2 from the germline V gene are SGHRS and YFSETQ. Trimming took 6 bases from V and 8 from J, leaving 11 bases between them. The CDR3, as DNA: TGCGCCAGCAAAGGAGTAGAAGGCTACACCTTC. As protein: CASKGVEGYTF.

V gene TRBV5-1 combines with J gene TRBJ2-7, with D perhaps TRBD1 (5 bases). This CDR3 is built from 15 residues. The germline V and J ends were trimmed by 0 bases and 0 bases, with 10 bases remaining between them. From germline, CDR1 is SGHRS and CDR2 YFSETQ. The DNA for the CDR3 is TGCGCCAGCAGCTTGGAACAGGCCTACTCCTACGAGCAGTACTTC. Amino acids: CASSLEQAYSYEQYF.

The rearrangement uses TRBV9 and TRBJ2-7, with unresolved D. The CDR3 totals 14 residues. V was trimmed by 0 bases and J by 2 bases, leaving 9 bases between them. Per germline, CDR1 SGDLS and CDR2 YYNGEE. In DNA form, the CDR3 reads TGTGCCAGCAGCGTAGGACTTCACCCCTACGAGCAGTACTTC. This sequence encodes CASSVGLHPYEQYF.

The chain combines TRBV1 with TRBJ2-5; the D call in the table, TRBD1, was not verified against the DNA. TRBV1 is marked as a pseudogene. CDR3 length: 11 amino acids. Written as DNA, the CDR3 is TGCACCAGCAGCCCCCCAGGGACCCAGTACTTC. This codes for CTSSPPGTQYF.

The sample holds a few counts of this clone. The chain links TRBV4-3 to TRBJ1-1; 7 nucleotides align to TRBD1. The CDR3 spans 15 residues. From germline, CDR1 is LGHNA and CDR2 YSLEER. The V segment lost 0 bases and the J segment 1 base; nucleotides outside the gene matches: 2. The CDR3, as DNA: TGCGCCAGCAGCCAAGATTCAGGGGGGAACACTGAAGCTTTCTTT. It encodes CASSQDSGGNTEAFF.

DNA for the CDR3: TGCGCCAGCAGCCAAGATCGGACAGGGGTGGCCAAAAACATTCAGTACTTC. Its translation: CASSQDRTGVAKNIQYF. The chain joins TRBV4-3 to TRBJ2-4; TRBD1 matches at 9 bases. There are 17 residues in the CDR3. Germline V lookup: CDR1 LGHNA, CDR2 YSLEER. With 0 bases clipped from V and 1 base from J, the junction kept 4 bases outside the gene matches.

The V gene is TRBV10-1, the J gene TRBJ2-7, with 12 bases fitting TRBD1. From germline, CDR1 is WNHNN and CDR2 SYGVQD (reference sequence). Germline trimming cut 3 bases from V and 5 bases from J; bases unmatched to any gene: 5. CDR3 size: 15 residues. CDR3 DNA: TGCGCCAGCAGTGAAAGCGGGACAGGGGGCCACGAGCAGTACTTC. Its translation is CASSESGTGGHEQYF.

This clone has just a few counts. The CDR3 DNA reads as TGCGCCAGCAGCCTGACCGGGACATATGGCTACACCTTC. Residues: CASSLTGTYGYTF. The chain links TRBV4-1 to TRBJ1-2; D is perhaps TRBD1 (6 bases). Germline lookup yields CDR1 MGHRA and CDR2 YSYEKL. This CDR3 region has 13 residues. V lost 4 bases to trimming and J lost 5 bases, with 11 bases between them.

The gene calls are TRBV2 and TRBJ1-1, with unresolved D. Germline assignment: CDR1 SNHLY and CDR2 FYNNEI. The germline V and J ends were trimmed by 7 bases and 1 base, with 10 bases remaining between them. The CDR3 extends over 13 amino acids. The CDR3 nucleotides read TGTGCCAGCAATCCCGGGAGGAACACTGAAGCTTTCTTT. Amino acids: CASNPGRNTEAFF.

The gene calls are TRBV30 and TRBJ2-5; 7 bases are a match to TRBD1. This CDR3 has 11 residues. Trimming removed 5 bases from V and 4 bases from J; junction bases left unmatched: 1. CDR1 and CDR2 from the germline V gene are GTSNPN and SVGIG (reference sequence). CDR3 protein: CAWAGGETQYF. The DNA of the CDR3 is TGTGCCTGGGCAGGGGGAGAGACCCAGTACTTC.

As DNA, the CDR3 is TGTGCCAGCAGTTTCTACAGTGGTACGCAGTATTTT. It codes for CASSFYSGTQYF. V is TRBV27 and J is TRBJ2-3, with D hard to call. V was cut by 3 bases and J by 8 bases, with 9 bases left in between. CDR1 and CDR2 from the germline V gene are MNHEY and SMNVEV (reference sequence). This CDR3 is 12 amino acids long.

V usage is TRBV28 and J usage is TRBJ1-4; 8 bases agree with TRBD1. The CDR3 is 13 residues long. Germline assignment: CDR1 MDHEN and CDR2 SYDVKM. The V segment lost 7 bases and the J segment 8 bases; nucleotides outside the gene matches: 6. The DNA of the CDR3 is TGTGCCAGCACGGGACAGGTCGGCGAAAAACTGTTTTTT. It encodes CASTGQVGEKLFF.

This clone turned up a few times. The rearrangement joins TRBV5-1 to TRBJ2-7; D may be TRBD1 (5 bases). V was trimmed by 1 base and J by 11 bases, leaving 13 bases between them. Germline V lookup: CDR1 SGHRS, CDR2 YFSETQ. The CDR3 is made up of 12 amino acids. For the CDR3, the DNA is TGCGCCAGCAGCTTGTATACCAGGGTAAAGTACTTC. This gives the protein CASSLYTRVKYF.

The chain couples TRBV2 to TRBJ1-5; the match to TRBD1 covers 7 bases. J gave up 2 bases and V 9 bases, and 4 bases lay outside the gene matches. Germline V gene data show CDR1 as SNHLY and CDR2 as FYNNEI. The CDR3 is made up of 13 amino acids. CDR3 residues: CASSGTGNQPQHF. In DNA form, the CDR3 reads TGTGCCAGTTCCGGGACAGGCAATCAGCCCCAGCATTTT.

This chain connects TRBV19 to TRBJ1-3, with D possibly TRBD1 on 5 matching bases. In germline, CDR1 is LNHDA, CDR2 SQIVND (reference sequence). The CDR3 has 15 residues. Trimming stripped 8 bases from V and 0 bases from J, with 14 bases between. CDR3 loop: CASGPGRLSGNTIYF. In DNA form, the CDR3 reads TGTGCCAGTGGCCCAGGGAGGCTCTCTGGAAACACCATATATTTT.

The rearrangement links TRBV7-2 to TRBJ2-7, with TRBD2 identical over 7 bases. The CDR3 totals 15 residues. The germline V gene has CDR1 SGHTA and CDR2 FQGNSA. V shed 4 bases, J shed 0 bases, and the junction held 6 bases outside the gene matches. The CDR3 region is CASSSSGLSSYEQYF. The DNA for the CDR3 is TGTGCCAGCAGCTCTAGCGGCCTTAGCTCCTACGAGCAGTACTTC.

For the CDR3, the DNA is TGTGCCTGGGACCCCATCGGGATATCTGGAAACACCATATATTTT. The encoded protein is CAWDPIGISGNTIYF. J is TRBJ1-3 and V is TRBV30; D uncertain. Germline lookup yields CDR1 GTSNPN and CDR2 SVGIG (reference sequence). Trimming stripped 5 bases from V and 1 base from J, with 15 bases between. This CDR3 contains 15 residues.

J is TRBJ1-5 and V is TRBV5-6, with no clear D. The CDR3 contains 14 residues. V gave up 2 bases and J gave up 0 bases, with 6 bases separating them. Per germline, CDR1 SGHDT and CDR2 YYEEEE. CDR3 protein: CASSFRYSNQPQHF. CDR3 in DNA: TGTGCCAGCAGCTTCCGTTATAGCAATCAGCCCCAGCATTTT.